The clone carrying this T cell receptor (beta chain) was seen a few times. The library came from three nested PCR rounds adapted from ARM-PCR protocols. TCRdb passed the multiplex PCR reads through MiXCR, listing each CDR3 protein once. The sample records over 40,000 distinct CDR3 sequences, roughly two thirds being singletons. The data were taken from a study of tumor and adjacent non-tumor tissue in lung cancer. The template was RNA from unsorted bulk tissue. Distant lung tissue was collected more than 3 cm away from the tumor edge. The length of the CDR3 is 14 residues. V shed 6 bases and J 0 bases; nucleotides not matched to a gene: 1. The V gene's germline CDR1 is MDHEN and CDR2 SYDVKM.

The source is a woman in her 40s with non-small cell lung cancer. The V gene is TRBV28, the J gene TRBJ2-3; 9 bases are a match to TRBD1. The source material was distant non-tumor lung tissue. The CDR3 bases are TGTGCCAGCAGCGGACAGGGGAGCACAGATACGCAGTATTTT. Protein sequence: CASSGQGSTDTQYF.